The rows below give T cell receptor beta chains drawn from one sample of a study of identical twins. TCRdb processed the 5' RACE reads anew with MiXCR; each CDR3 protein has one entry. The profile shows around 490,000 distinct CDR3 sequences, roughly an eighth of them singletons. In addition, the sample was reused for a study of yellow fever vaccine responses in identical twins.

The sample was CD4+ T cells sorted from blood. The receptors shown here come from a woman between 18 and 29 years old in good health. The CDR3 runs from the conserved cysteine through the conserved F or W. D genes are given only for firm matches. Some rows have no size entry. The others give once, few or many, or a class for an expanded clone.

D: -; J: TRBJ2-1; V: TRBV18; size: many; CDR3: CASSPRSVTSDEQFF; DNA: TGTGCCAGCTCACCACGGTCCGTAACATCGGATGAGCAGTTCTTC
D: TRBD2; J: TRBJ2-5; V: TRBV11-2; size: -; CDR3: CASNPGGVRETQYF; DNA: TGTGCCAGCAACCCGGGGGGGGTTCGAGAGACCCAGTACTTC
D: -; J: TRBJ2-5; V: TRBV27; size: few; CDR3: CASSLRGRGETQYF; DNA: TGTGCCAGCAGTTTAAGGGGGAGAGGGGAGACCCAGTACTTC
D: -; J: TRBJ1-1; V: TRBV11-3; size: -; CDR3: CASSPPGSGAMNTEAFF; DNA: TGTGCCAGCAGCCCCCCTGGTTCGGGAGCCATGAACACTGAAGCTTTCTTT
D: TRBD2; J: TRBJ2-2; V: TRBV5-1; size: -; CDR3: CASTSKTSAGSGELFF; DNA: TGCGCCAGTACAAGCAAGACTAGCGCTGGTTCCGGGGAGCTGTTTTTT
D: TRBD2; J: TRBJ2-5; V: TRBV11-2; size: few; CDR3: CASSRGASSGGQETQYF; DNA: TGTGCCAGCAGCAGAGGGGCTTCTAGCGGGGGCCAAGAGACCCAGTACTTC
D: TRBD1; J: TRBJ1-1; V: TRBV29-1; size: few; CDR3: CSVGTDKTEAFF; DNA: TGCAGCGTGGGGACAGACAAAACGGAAGCTTTCTTT
D: -; J: TRBJ2-7; V: TRBV6-5; size: few; CDR3: CASSGQHYEQYF; DNA: TGTGCCAGCAGCGGACAGCACTACGAGCAGTACTTC
D: TRBD1; J: TRBJ2-3; V: TRBV28; size: few; CDR3: CASSLNQGEGTDTQYF; DNA: TGTGCCAGCAGTTTAAACCAGGGGGAAGGCACAGATACGCAGTATTTT
D: -; J: TRBJ2-1; V: TRBV20-1; size: few; CDR3: CSAGGGSSYNEQFF; DNA: TGCAGTGCCGGAGGCGGAAGCTCCTACAATGAGCAGTTCTTC
D: -; J: TRBJ1-2; V: TRBV7-6; size: -; CDR3: CASTPDSNYGYTF; DNA: TGTGCCAGCACCCCAGACAGTAACTATGGCTACACCTTC
D: TRBD1; J: TRBJ1-1; V: TRBV12-3/TRBV12-4; size: -; CDR3: CASSLATGGTEAFF; DNA: TGTGCCAGCAGTTTGGCGACAGGGGGTACTGAAGCTTTCTTT
D: -; J: TRBJ2-7; V: TRBV28; size: few; CDR3: CASSLNATPTSSFF; DNA: TGTGCCAGCAGTTTGAATGCCACCCCTACGAGCAGTTTCTTC
D: -; J: TRBJ1-1; V: TRBV29-1; size: -; CDR3: CSGRGVNTEAFF; DNA: TGCAGTGGGAGAGGAGTGAACACTGAAGCTTTCTTT
D: -; J: TRBJ1-4; V: TRBV6-1; size: -; CDR3: CASSADSTTNEKLFF; DNA: TGTGCCAGCAGTGCCGACAGTACAACTAATGAAAAACTGTTTTTT
D: -; J: TRBJ1-2; V: TRBV5-1; size: few; CDR3: CASSLDSIRDYGYTF; DNA: TGCGCCAGCAGCTTGGATAGCATCAGGGACTATGGCTACACCTTC
D: -; J: TRBJ2-1; V: TRBV5-1; size: -; CDR3: CASSLGQLWDEQFF; DNA: TGCGCCAGCAGCTTGGGCCAGCTTTGGGATGAGCAGTTCTTC
D: TRBD2; J: TRBJ2-1; V: TRBV13; size: -; CDR3: CASSLEGPGRARNEQFF; DNA: TGTGCCAGCAGCTTAGAGGGTCCGGGGAGGGCCCGGAATGAGCAGTTCTTC
D: TRBD1; J: TRBJ2-1; V: TRBV5-1; size: many; CDR3: CASSLSLGTGGPEQFF; DNA: TGCGCCAGCAGCCTCTCTTTAGGGACAGGGGGCCCTGAGCAGTTCTTC
D: -; J: TRBJ1-1; V: TRBV11-2; size: few; CDR3: CASSLRLGTEAFF; DNA: TGTGCCAGCAGCTTGAGGCTCGGCACTGAAGCTTTCTTT
D: -; J: TRBJ2-7; V: TRBV5-1; size: -; CDR3: CASSLTGKIYEQYF; DNA: TGCGCCAGCAGCTTGACAGGAAAAATCTACGAGCAGTACTTC
D: -; J: TRBJ2-7; V: TRBV20-1; size: -; CDR3: CSARSTRKEYF; DNA: TGCAGTGCTCGCTCGACTCGAAAAGAGTACTTC
D: TRBD1; J: TRBJ2-3; V: TRBV29-1; size: many; CDR3: CSVGRDRSTDTQYF; DNA: TGCAGCGTTGGAAGGGACAGGAGCACAGATACGCAGTATTTT
D: TRBD1; J: TRBJ1-1; V: TRBV20-1; size: many; CDR3: CSARVAGQGGNTEAFF; DNA: TGCAGTGCTAGAGTAGCGGGACAGGGGGGGAACACTGAAGCTTTCTTT
D: TRBD1; J: TRBJ1-1; V: TRBV12-3/TRBV12-4; size: many; CDR3: CASRTTYRGRAFTEAFF; DNA: TGTGCCAGCAGAACCACCTACAGGGGAAGGGCCTTCACTGAAGCTTTCTTT
D: -; J: TRBJ2-3; V: TRBV7-9; size: -; CDR3: CASSPTGQGENTQYF; DNA: TGTGCCAGCAGCCCCACCGGTCAGGGCGAGAATACGCAGTATTTT
D: -; J: TRBJ2-1; V: TRBV14; size: few; CDR3: CASSQGGSLALWAQFF; DNA: TGTGCCAGCAGCCAAGGTGGGTCGCTAGCCCTTTGGGCGCAGTTCTTC
D: -; J: TRBJ1-1; V: TRBV15; size: -; CDR3: CATSRDGPKVAEAFF; DNA: TGTGCCACCAGCAGAGATGGCCCAAAGGTTGCTGAAGCTTTCTTT
D: TRBD1; J: TRBJ2-1; V: TRBV24-1; size: few; CDR3: CATSVSGQIYSEQFF; DNA: TGTGCCACCAGTGTCTCGGGACAGATCTACAGTGAGCAGTTCTTC
D: -; J: TRBJ1-2; V: TRBV2; size: -; CDR3: CASMDSFYGYTF; DNA: TGTGCCAGCATGGACAGTTTCTATGGCTACACCTTC
D: TRBD2; J: TRBJ2-3; V: TRBV5-1; size: -; CDR3: CASSPGLQGADTQYF; DNA: TGCGCCAGCAGCCCGGGACTACAAGGGGCGGATACGCAGTATTTT
D: TRBD2; J: TRBJ2-7; V: TRBV6-1; size: few; CDR3: CASRSSSGASYEQYF; DNA: TGTGCCAGCAGGAGCTCTAGCGGGGCATCCTACGAGCAGTACTTC
D: -; J: TRBJ2-7; V: TRBV28; size: many; CDR3: CASSLLAYEQYF; DNA: TGTGCCAGCAGTTTGTTAGCCTACGAGCAGTACTTC
D: -; J: TRBJ2-3; V: TRBV6-2/TRBV6-3; size: few; CDR3: CASSSTDRFTDTQYF; DNA: TGTGCCAGCAGTTCCACGGACAGATTCACAGATACGCAGTATTTT
D: -; J: TRBJ1-4; V: TRBV28; size: -; CDR3: CASSLQGEKLFF; DNA: TGTGCCAGCAGTTTACAGGGGGAAAAACTGTTTTTT
D: TRBD1; J: TRBJ2-7; V: TRBV29-1; size: many; CDR3: CSVFTGQGRGGSYEQYF; DNA: TGCAGCGTGTTCACGGGACAGGGAAGAGGAGGTTCCTACGAGCAGTACTTC
D: TRBD2; J: TRBJ2-1; V: TRBV20-1; size: few; CDR3: CSARPEREGFF; DNA: TGCAGTGCTAGGCCAGAGCGGGAGGGGTTCTTC
D: -; J: TRBJ1-1; V: TRBV4-3; size: few; CDR3: CASSQRSTGPFTEAFF; DNA: TGCGCCAGCAGCCAAAGGAGTACAGGGCCTTTTACTGAAGCTTTCTTT
D: -; J: TRBJ2-7; V: TRBV20-1; size: few; CDR3: CSARDLGFQIYEQYF; DNA: TGCAGTGCTAGAGATCTTGGGTTCCAAATTTACGAGCAGTACTTC
D: -; J: TRBJ2-1; V: TRBV28; size: -; CDR3: CASSFPQALGHNEQFF; DNA: TGTGCCAGCAGTTTCCCCCAGGCCTTGGGTCACAATGAGCAGTTCTTC
D: TRBD2; J: TRBJ2-1; V: TRBV6-2/TRBV6-3; size: -; CDR3: CASSRGGSENSYNEQFF; DNA: TGTGCCAGCAGTAGGGGCGGGAGTGAGAACTCCTACAATGAGCAGTTCTTC
D: TRBD1; J: TRBJ2-1; V: TRBV24-1; size: -; CDR3: CATSDTTPGTGYNEQFF; DNA: TGTGCCACCAGTGATACGACTCCCGGGACAGGGTACAATGAGCAGTTCTTC
D: TRBD2; J: TRBJ2-7; V: TRBV27; size: -; CDR3: CASTPWGGSYEQYF; DNA: TGTGCCAGCACGCCCTGGGGGGGGTCCTACGAGCAGTACTTC
D: -; J: TRBJ2-7; V: TRBV12-3/TRBV12-4; size: many; CDR3: CASSFIRGGWEQYF; DNA: TGTGCCAGCAGTTTCATCAGGGGGGGCTGGGAGCAGTACTTC
D: -; J: TRBJ2-7; V: TRBV20-1; size: few; CDR3: CSARAGRGSSYEQYF; DNA: TGCAGTGCTAGAGCGGGACGGGGGTCCTCTTACGAGCAGTACTTC
D: -; J: TRBJ1-2; V: TRBV9; size: few; CDR3: CASSVRAGYGYTF; DNA: TGTGCCAGCAGCGTAAGGGCGGGGTATGGCTACACCTTC
D: TRBD1; J: TRBJ2-7; V: TRBV5-1; size: few; CDR3: CASSLTTGGLYEQYF; DNA: TGCGCCAGCAGCCTGACGACAGGGGGCTTGTACGAGCAGTACTTC
D: -; J: TRBJ2-3; V: TRBV5-1; size: -; CDR3: CASSYRLGLPDTQYF; DNA: TGCGCCAGCAGCTACAGACTAGGTCTTCCAGATACGCAGTATTTT
D: TRBD1; J: TRBJ2-7; V: TRBV7-8; size: few; CDR3: CASSLDGTGIYEQYF; DNA: TGTGCCAGCAGCTTAGACGGGACAGGGATCTACGAGCAGTACTTC
D: TRBD1; J: TRBJ1-2; V: TRBV5-1; size: once; CDR3: CASSETGVYTF; DNA: TGCGCCAGCAGCGAGACAGGGGTCTACACCTTC
D: -; J: TRBJ1-2; V: TRBV6-6; size: many; CDR3: CASSYVGQGYGYTF; DNA: TGTGCCAGCAGTTACGTTGGACAAGGCTATGGCTACACCTTC
D: TRBD1; J: TRBJ2-1; V: TRBV10-3; size: few; CDR3: CAISESKGQGANEQFF; DNA: TGTGCCATCAGTGAGTCTAAAGGACAGGGGGCGAATGAGCAGTTCTTC
D: -; J: TRBJ1-2; V: TRBV10-3; size: -; CDR3: CAISEISGYTF; DNA: TGTGCCATCAGTGAGATAAGTGGCTACACCTTC
D: -; J: TRBJ1-1; V: TRBV5-1; size: -; CDR3: CASSLGVQNTEAFF; DNA: TGCGCCAGCAGCTTGGGGGTCCAGAACACTGAAGCTTTCTTT
D: TRBD1; J: TRBJ2-7; V: TRBV12-3/TRBV12-4; size: few; CDR3: CASSLSPPGQGAREQYF; DNA: TGTGCCAGCAGTTTATCCCCCCCGGGACAGGGGGCGCGAGAGCAGTACTTC
D: -; J: TRBJ2-2; V: TRBV24-1; size: few; CDR3: CATSDLGLKTGELFF; DNA: TGTGCCACCAGTGATTTAGGGTTAAAGACCGGGGAGCTGTTTTTT
D: -; J: TRBJ2-1; V: TRBV29-1; size: -; CDR3: CSGNRANEQFF; DNA: TGCAGCGGGAACAGGGCTAATGAGCAGTTCTTC
D: -; J: TRBJ2-7; V: TRBV9; size: few; CDR3: CASSEGVRPIEQYF; DNA: TGTGCCAGCAGCGAGGGAGTTAGGCCTATCGAGCAGTACTTC